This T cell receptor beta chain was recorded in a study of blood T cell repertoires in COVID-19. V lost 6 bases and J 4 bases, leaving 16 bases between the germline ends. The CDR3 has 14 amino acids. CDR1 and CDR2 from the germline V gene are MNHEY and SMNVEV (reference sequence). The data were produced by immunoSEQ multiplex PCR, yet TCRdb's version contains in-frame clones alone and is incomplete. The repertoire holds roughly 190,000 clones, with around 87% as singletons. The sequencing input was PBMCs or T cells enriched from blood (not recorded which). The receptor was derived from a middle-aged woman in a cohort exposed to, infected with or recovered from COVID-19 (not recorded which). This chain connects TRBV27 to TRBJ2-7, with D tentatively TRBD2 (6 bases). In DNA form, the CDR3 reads TGTGCCAGCAGGACCCGGGGAGGCTTTTACGAGCAGTACTTC. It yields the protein CASRTRGGFYEQYF.